These T cell receptor beta chains were read from a single sample in a study of cytomegalovirus exposure and HLA in healthy donors. The assay was immunoSEQ multiplex PCR, and TCRdb's table has in-frame clones only and misses some. Of 75,000 to 90,000 clones listed, 70% to 80% are singletons. The sequenced material came from PBMCs. The receptors here all came from a human donor in good health. Each CDR3 is given with its conserved first and last residue. The D gene is left open where the match is weak. Rows give clone size only sometimes, using once, few, many, or a class for an expanded clone.

v_gene	abundance	len	j_gene	d_gene	CDR3aa	CDR3nt
TRBV4-3	few	18	TRBJ1-5	TRBD1	CASSQDLDRGERNQPQHF	TGCGCCAGCAGCCAAGATCTGGACAGGGGGGAACGCAATCAGCCCCAGCATTTT
TRBV6-4	many	15	TRBJ2-1	TRBD2	CASSPLAGGYNEQFF	TGTGCCAGCAGTCCCCTAGCGGGGGGGTACAATGAGCAGTTCTTC
TRBV15	-	16	TRBJ1-1	-	CATSRDREVLNTEAFF	TGTGCCACCAGCAGAGATCGCGAGGTCTTGAACACTGAAGCTTTCTTT
TRBV7-9	-	14	TRBJ2-5	-	CASSLMTVGETQYF	TGTGCCAGCAGCTTAATGACAGTAGGGGAGACCCAGTACTTC
TRBV7-9	-	15	TRBJ2-7	TRBD1	CASSLAGTGYGEQYF	TGTGCCAGCAGCTTAGCGGGGACAGGGTACGGCGAGCAGTACTTC
TRBV19	-	14	TRBJ1-1	-	CASFSTRVNTEAFF	TGTGCCAGTTTCTCGACTCGTGTGAACACTGAAGCTTTCTTT
TRBV6-5	few	14	TRBJ1-6	-	CASSRGSYNSPLHF	TGTGCCAGCAGTCGGGGGTCCTATAATTCACCCCTCCACTTT
TRBV5-6	few	15	TRBJ2-1	TRBD2	CASSLGLAGIDEQFF	TGTGCCAGCAGCTTGGGACTAGCGGGGATTGATGAGCAGTTCTTC
TRBV7-9	few	15	TRBJ1-1	-	CASSLGNRENTEAFF	TGTGCCAGCAGCTTAGGCAACAGGGAGAACACTGAAGCTTTCTTT
TRBV9	many	12	TRBJ1-1	-	CASRSTGREAFF	TGTGCCAGCAGATCGACGGGGAGGGAAGCTTTCTTT
TRBV5-6	-	13	TRBJ2-1	-	CASSLVQGDEQFF	TGTGCCAGCAGCTTGGTCCAGGGCGATGAGCAGTTCTTC
TRBV6-5	-	14	TRBJ2-3	-	CASSYGPKPDTQYF	TGTGCCAGCAGTTACGGTCCGAAGCCAGATACGCAGTATTTT
TRBV6-5	-	15	TRBJ2-5	-	CASNPGGGLGETQYF	TGTGCCAGCAATCCCGGGGGTGGTCTCGGGGAGACCCAGTACTTC
TRBV10-2	few	13	TRBJ2-1	TRBD2	CASSALGGTSLFF	TGCGCCAGCAGTGCCCTGGGGGGGACTAGTCTTTTCTTC